This TCR beta chain was sequenced during a study of blood T cell repertoires in COVID-19. At the level of the study: The United States, Italy and Spain were the sources of the acute and convalescent COVID-19 samples.

Sequencing was performed with immunoSEQ multiplex PCR; in TCRdb, only in-frame clones are kept and a portion is missing. The sample includes about 120,000 clones, around four fifths seen only once; the top ten take 9% to 13%. Trimming took off 6 bases at V and 5 bases at J, with 10 bases between the two ends. This CDR3 comprises 12 residues. Germline CDR1 reads SNHLY; CDR2 reads FYNNEI. The specimen sequenced was peripheral blood. The chain employs TRBV2 and TRBJ2-5; D remains unclear. The sequence came from a human donor in a cohort sampled during active COVID-19. CDR3 in DNA: TGTGCCAGCAGACGGGTGGAGGAGACCCAGTACTTC. Translating it yields CASRRVEETQYF.